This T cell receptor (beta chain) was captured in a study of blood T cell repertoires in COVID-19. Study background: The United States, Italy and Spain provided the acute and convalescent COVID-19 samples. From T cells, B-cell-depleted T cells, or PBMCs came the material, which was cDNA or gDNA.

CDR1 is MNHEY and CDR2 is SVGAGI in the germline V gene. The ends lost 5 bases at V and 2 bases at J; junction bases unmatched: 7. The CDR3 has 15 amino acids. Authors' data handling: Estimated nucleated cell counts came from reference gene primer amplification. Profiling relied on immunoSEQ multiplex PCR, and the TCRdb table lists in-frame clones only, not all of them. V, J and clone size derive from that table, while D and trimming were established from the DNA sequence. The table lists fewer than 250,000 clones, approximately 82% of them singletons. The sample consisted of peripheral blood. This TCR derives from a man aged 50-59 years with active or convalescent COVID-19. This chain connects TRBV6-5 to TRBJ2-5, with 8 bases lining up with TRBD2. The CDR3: CASSPLLAAQETQYF. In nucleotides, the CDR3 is TGTGCCAGCAGTCCCCTACTAGCGGCTCAAGAGACCCAGTACTTC.